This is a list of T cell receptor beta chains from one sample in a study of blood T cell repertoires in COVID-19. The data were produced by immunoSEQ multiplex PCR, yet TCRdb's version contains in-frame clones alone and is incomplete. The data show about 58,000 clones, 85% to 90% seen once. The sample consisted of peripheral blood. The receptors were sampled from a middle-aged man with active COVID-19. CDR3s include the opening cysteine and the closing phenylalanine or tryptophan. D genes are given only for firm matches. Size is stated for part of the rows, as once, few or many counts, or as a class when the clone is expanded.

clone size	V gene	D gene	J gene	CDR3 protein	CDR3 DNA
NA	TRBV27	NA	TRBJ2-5	CANDYERQETQYF	TGTGCCAACGATTACGAGCGGCAAGAGACCCAGTACTTC
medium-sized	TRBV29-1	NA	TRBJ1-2	CSVWANGTPYGYTF	TGCAGCGTGTGGGCTAACGGGACACCCTATGGCTACACCTTC
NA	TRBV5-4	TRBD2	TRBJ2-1	CASGAGGGDNEQFF	TGTGCCAGTGGAGCGGGAGGGGGGGACAATGAGCAGTTCTTC
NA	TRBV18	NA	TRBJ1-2	CASSPDSNYGYTF	TGTGCCAGCTCACCGGACAGTAACTATGGCTACACCTTC
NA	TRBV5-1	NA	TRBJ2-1	CASSLAPDNEQFF	TGCGCCAGCAGCTTGGCCCCAGACAATGAGCAGTTCTTC
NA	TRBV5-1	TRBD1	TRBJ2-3	CASSLVRGLLGGKTDTQYF	TGCGCCAGCAGCTTGGTTAGGGGGCTCCTAGGGGGTAAGACAGATACGCAGTATTTT
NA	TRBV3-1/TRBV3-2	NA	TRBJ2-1	CASSTGSYGEQFF	TGTGCCAGCAGCACCGGGAGTTATGGTGAGCAGTTCTTC
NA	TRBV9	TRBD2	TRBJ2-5	CASSVLRGAKTQYF	TGTGCCAGCAGCGTCTTGCGGGGGGCAAAGACCCAGTACTTC
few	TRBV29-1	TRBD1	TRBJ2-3	CSVVGTGATDTQYF	TGCAGCGTAGTCGGGACAGGGGCCACAGATACGCAGTATTTT
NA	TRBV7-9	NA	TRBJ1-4	CASTGGGFEKLFF	TGTGCCAGCACCGGCGGCGGTTTTGAAAAACTGTTTTTT
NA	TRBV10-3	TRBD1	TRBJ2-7	CAIRGTGSSYF	TGTGCCATTCGAGGGACAGGGAGTTCGTACTTC
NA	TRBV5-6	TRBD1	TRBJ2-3	CASSLIRDRDTDTQYF	TGTGCCAGCAGCTTAATCCGGGACAGGGACACAGATACGCAGTATTTT
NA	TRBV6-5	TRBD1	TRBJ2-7	CASRDRGYEQYF	TGTGCCAGCAGGGACAGGGGCTACGAGCAGTACTTC
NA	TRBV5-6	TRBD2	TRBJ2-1	CASSRTSGLHNEQFF	TGTGCCAGCAGTCGGACTAGCGGGCTACACAATGAGCAGTTCTTC